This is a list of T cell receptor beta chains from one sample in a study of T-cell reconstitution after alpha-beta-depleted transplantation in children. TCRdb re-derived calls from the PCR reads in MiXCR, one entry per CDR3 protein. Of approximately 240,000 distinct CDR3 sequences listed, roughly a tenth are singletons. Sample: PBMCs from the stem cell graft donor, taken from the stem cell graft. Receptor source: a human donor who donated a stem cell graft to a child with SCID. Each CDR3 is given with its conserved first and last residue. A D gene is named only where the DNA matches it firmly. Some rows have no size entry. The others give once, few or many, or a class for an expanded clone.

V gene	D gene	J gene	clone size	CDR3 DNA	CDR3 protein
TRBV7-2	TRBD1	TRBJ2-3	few	TGTGCCAGCATCCCGGGACAGATCACAGATACGCAGTATTTT	CASIPGQITDTQYF
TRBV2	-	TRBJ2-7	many	TGTGCCAGCAGTGATGGGGGCCCCGGATTTTCCTACGAGCAGTACTTC	CASSDGGPGFSYEQYF
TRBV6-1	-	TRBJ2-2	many	TGTGCCAGCAGTGACCCCACAGGGAGGGACACCGGGGAGCTGTTTTTT	CASSDPTGRDTGELFF
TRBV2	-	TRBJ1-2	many	TGTGCCAGCGGGGGCTCAAGCTACACCTTC	CASGGSSYTF
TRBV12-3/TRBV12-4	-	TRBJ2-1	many	TGTGCCAGCGGCCGGAACAATGAGCAGTTCTTC	CASGRNNEQFF
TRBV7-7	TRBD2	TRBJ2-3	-	TGTGCCAGCAGCCCCCAACTAGCGGCAGATACGCAGTATTTT	CASSPQLAADTQYF
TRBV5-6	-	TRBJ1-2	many	TGTGCCAGCAGCTACCGGGCCCAAGGCTACACCTTC	CASSYRAQGYTF
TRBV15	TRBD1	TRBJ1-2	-	TGTGCCACCAGCAGAAACAGGGGGCCTAACTATGGCTACACCTTC	CATSRNRGPNYGYTF
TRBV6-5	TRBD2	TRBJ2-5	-	TGTGCCAGCAGTTCTCGGGGGGGGCGCTTAGAGACCCAGTACTTC	CASSSRGGRLETQYF
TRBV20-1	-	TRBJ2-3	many	TGCAGTGCTAGACAGATCCTACCGACAGATACGCAGTATTTT	CSARQILPTDTQYF
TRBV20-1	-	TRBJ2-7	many	TGCAGTGCTAGCCACAGGTGGGGGTCCTACGAGCAGTACTTC	CSASHRWGSYEQYF
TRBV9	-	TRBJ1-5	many	TGTGCCAGCAGCGTAGGGGACAGCAATCAGCCCCAGCATTTT	CASSVGDSNQPQHF
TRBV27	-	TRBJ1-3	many	TGTGCCAGCAGCTTTACACATGGCTCTGGAAACACCATATATTTT	CASSFTHGSGNTIYF
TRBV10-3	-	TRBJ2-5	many	TGTGCCATCAGTGTACGAGGGATCCAAGAGACCCAGTACTTC	CAISVRGIQETQYF
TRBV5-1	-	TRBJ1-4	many	TGCGCCAGCACCCCCTCGGGAGGGCCAAATGAAAAACTGTTTTTT	CASTPSGGPNEKLFF
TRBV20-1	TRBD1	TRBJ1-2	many	TGCAGTGCTAGAGATTCTTCGGGACAGGGGGCGGGTGGGGATGGCTACACCTTC	CSARDSSGQGAGGDGYTF
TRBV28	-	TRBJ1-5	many	TGTGCCAGCAGTGAGAGGAATCAGCCCCAGCATTTT	CASSERNQPQHF
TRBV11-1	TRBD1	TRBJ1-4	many	TGTGCCAGCAGCTCCGGACAGGGGGCGCCTGAAAAACTGTTTTTT	CASSSGQGAPEKLFF
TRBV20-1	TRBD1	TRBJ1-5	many	TGCAGTGCTAGAGACAGGGGGGGGGAGCCCCAGCATTTT	CSARDRGGEPQHF
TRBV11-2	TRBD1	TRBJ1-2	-	TGTGCCAGCAGCTTAGGGACGCGACAGGGCCAGGGCTCGGGCTATGGCTACACCTTC	CASSLGTRQGQGSGYGYTF
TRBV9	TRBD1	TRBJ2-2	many	TGTGCCAGCAGTGGAGGGACAGGGCGCACCGGGGAGCTGTTTTTT	CASSGGTGRTGELFF
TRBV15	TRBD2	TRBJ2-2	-	TGTGCCACCAGCAGAGGAGACGGGGGGGCCTCGGAGGAGCTGTTTTTT	CATSRGDGGASEELFF
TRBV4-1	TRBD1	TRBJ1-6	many	TGCGCCAGCAGCCAAGGACCCGGGACAGTAGAGAATTCACCCCTCCACTTT	CASSQGPGTVENSPLHF
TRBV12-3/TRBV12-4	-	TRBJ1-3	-	TGTGCCAGCAGTTTAAGGGTGGCGGGCCTCTCTGGAAACACCATATATTTT	CASSLRVAGLSGNTIYF
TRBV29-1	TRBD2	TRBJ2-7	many	TGCAGCGTTCGGTCTAGCGGGGGCCTAACCTACGAGCAGTACTTC	CSVRSSGGLTYEQYF
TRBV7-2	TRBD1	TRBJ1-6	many	TGTGCCAGCACCATAGGGGCAGGGGGCTTTTCACCCCTCCACTTT	CASTIGAGGFSPLHF
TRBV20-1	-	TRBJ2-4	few	TGCAGTGCTAGAGATCGTCGGCAGGGGGGGACCAAAAACATTCAGTACTTC	CSARDRRQGGTKNIQYF
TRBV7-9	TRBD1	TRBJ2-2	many	TGTGCCAGCAGCTTTAGGGACAGGAACACCGGGGAGCTGTTTTTT	CASSFRDRNTGELFF
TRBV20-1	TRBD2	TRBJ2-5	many	TGCAGTGCTAGGACCCCACTAGCGGGGGACGAGACCCAGTACTTC	CSARTPLAGDETQYF
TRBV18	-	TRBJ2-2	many	TGTGCCAGCTCACCCATGACAGGCGAGAACACCGGGGAGCTGTTTTTT	CASSPMTGENTGELFF
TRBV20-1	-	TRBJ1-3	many	TGCAGTGCTATAAGAGGATCCTCTGGAAACACCATATATTTT	CSAIRGSSGNTIYF
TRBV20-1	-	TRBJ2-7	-	TGCAGTGCAGCTGGACTACGTGGCCACGAGCAGTACTTC	CSAAGLRGHEQYF
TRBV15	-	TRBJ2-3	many	TGTGCCACCAGCCCCCAGGACGCAGATACGCAGTATTTT	CATSPQDADTQYF
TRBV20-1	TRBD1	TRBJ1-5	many	TGCAGTGCTAGTGTTTATCAGGGGGGACAGCCCCAGCATTTT	CSASVYQGGQPQHF
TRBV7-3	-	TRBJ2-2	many	TGTGCCAGCAGCTTAGGAGGGCATAGGGAGCTGTTTTTT	CASSLGGHRELFF
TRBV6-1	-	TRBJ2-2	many	TGTGCCAGCGGACGGGGTCCTGGGGAGCTGTTTTTT	CASGRGPGELFF
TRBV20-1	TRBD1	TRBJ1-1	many	TGCAGTGCTCCCCGGGACAGCGGATGGCTGAACACTGAAGCTTTCTTT	CSAPRDSGWLNTEAFF
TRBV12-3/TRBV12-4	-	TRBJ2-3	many	TGTGCCAGCAGTGGAACCAGAGATACGCAGTATTTT	CASSGTRDTQYF
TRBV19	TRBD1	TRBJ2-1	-	TGTGCCAGTAGTGCCGGGACAGGCAGCTACAATGAGCAGTTCTTC	CASSAGTGSYNEQFF
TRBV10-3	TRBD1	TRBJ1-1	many	TGTGCCATCAGCGACAGGGGGAGGAACACTGAAGCTTTCTTT	CAISDRGRNTEAFF
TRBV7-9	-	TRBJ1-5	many	TGTGCCAGCAGCTGGGACATCCGGGATGGCAATCAGCCCCAGCATTTT	CASSWDIRDGNQPQHF
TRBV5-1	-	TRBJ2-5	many	TGCGCCAGCAGCTATCATAATAGGGTAGAAGAGACCCAGTACTTC	CASSYHNRVEETQYF
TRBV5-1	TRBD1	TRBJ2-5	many	TGCGCCAGCAGCCATGGGACAGCCCAAGAGACCCAGTACTTC	CASSHGTAQETQYF
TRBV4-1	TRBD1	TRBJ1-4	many	TGCGCCAGCAGCAAAGGGACAGGGGGCCGGGAAAAACTGTTTTTT	CASSKGTGGREKLFF
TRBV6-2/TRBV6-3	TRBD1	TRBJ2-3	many	TGTGCCAGCATTCTCGGGACAGGGCCTAGCACAGATACGCAGTATTTT	CASILGTGPSTDTQYF
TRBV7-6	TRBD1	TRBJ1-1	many	TGTGCCAGCAGCTCCCGACAGGGGAGCACTGAAGCTTTCTTT	CASSSRQGSTEAFF
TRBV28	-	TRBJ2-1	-	TGTGCCATCAGCCCCGCTTTGAGGCAGGGGAACAATGAGCAGTTCTTC	CAISPALRQGNNEQFF
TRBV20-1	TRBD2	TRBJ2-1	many	TGCAGTGCTAGAGAAGCGGGGGGGCCCATTGAGCAGTTCTTC	CSAREAGGPIEQFF
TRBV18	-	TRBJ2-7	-	TGTGCCAGCTCACCAAACCCTAGCTCCTACGAGCAGTACTTC	CASSPNPSSYEQYF
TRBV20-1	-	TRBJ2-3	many	TGCAGTGCTAGAGATCTTCCTGGACAAAAAGGGGGCACAGATACGCAGTATTTT	CSARDLPGQKGGTDTQYF
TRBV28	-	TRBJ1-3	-	TGTGCCAGCAGTTTACGACCTGGGGGGGCTGGAAACACCATATATTTT	CASSLRPGGAGNTIYF
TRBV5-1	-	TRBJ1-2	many	TGCGCCAGCAGCTTGGGACGGGGACGGGCGAACTATGGCTACACCTTC	CASSLGRGRANYGYTF
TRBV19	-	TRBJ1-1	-	TGTGCCAGTAGTATGCATAACACTGAAGCTTTCTTT	CASSMHNTEAFF
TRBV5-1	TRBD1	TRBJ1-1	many	TGCGCCAGCAGCACGACAGGGGCCGGGATGAACACTGAAGCTTTCTTT	CASSTTGAGMNTEAFF
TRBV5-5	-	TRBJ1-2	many	TGTGCCAGCAGCTTGATAATGACAGGAGACCACTATGGCTACACCTTC	CASSLIMTGDHYGYTF
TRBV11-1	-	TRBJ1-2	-	TGTGCCAGCAGCTTGTGCCCCTGCCGGGGGGGTGAAGACTATGGCTACACCTTC	CASSLCPCRGGEDYGYTF
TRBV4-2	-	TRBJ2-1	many	TGTGCCAGCAGCCAAGAACGGAGAGGAATCGCCTACAATGAGCAGTTCTTC	CASSQERRGIAYNEQFF